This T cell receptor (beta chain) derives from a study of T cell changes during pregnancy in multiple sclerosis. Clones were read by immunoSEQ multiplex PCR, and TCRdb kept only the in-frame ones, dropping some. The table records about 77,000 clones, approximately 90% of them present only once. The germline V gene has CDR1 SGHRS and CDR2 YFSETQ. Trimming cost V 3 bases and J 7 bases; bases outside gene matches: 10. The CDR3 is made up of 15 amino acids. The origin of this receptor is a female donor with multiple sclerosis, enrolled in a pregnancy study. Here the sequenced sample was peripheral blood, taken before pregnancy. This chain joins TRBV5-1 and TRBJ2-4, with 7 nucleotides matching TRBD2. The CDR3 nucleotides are TGCGCCAGCAGCTCCGGGCTGGGGGGGACGAACATTCAGTACTTC. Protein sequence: CASSSGLGGTNIQYF.